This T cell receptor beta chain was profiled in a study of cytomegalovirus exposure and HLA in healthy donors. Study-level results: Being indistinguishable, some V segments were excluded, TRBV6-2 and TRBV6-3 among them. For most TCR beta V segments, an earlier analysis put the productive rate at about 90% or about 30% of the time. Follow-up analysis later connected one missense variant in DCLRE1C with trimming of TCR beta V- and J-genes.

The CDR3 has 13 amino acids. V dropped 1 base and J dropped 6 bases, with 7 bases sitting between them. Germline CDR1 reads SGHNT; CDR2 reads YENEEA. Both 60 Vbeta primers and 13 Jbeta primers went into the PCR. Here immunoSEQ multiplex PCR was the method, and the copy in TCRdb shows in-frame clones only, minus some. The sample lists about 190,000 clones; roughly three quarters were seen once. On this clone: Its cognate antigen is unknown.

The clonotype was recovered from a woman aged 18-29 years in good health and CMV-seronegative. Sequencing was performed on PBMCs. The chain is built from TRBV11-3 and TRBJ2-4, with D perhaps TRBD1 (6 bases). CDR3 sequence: CASSLVQGNIQYF. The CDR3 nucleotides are TGTGCCAGCAGCTTAGTACAGGGAAACATTCAGTACTTC.